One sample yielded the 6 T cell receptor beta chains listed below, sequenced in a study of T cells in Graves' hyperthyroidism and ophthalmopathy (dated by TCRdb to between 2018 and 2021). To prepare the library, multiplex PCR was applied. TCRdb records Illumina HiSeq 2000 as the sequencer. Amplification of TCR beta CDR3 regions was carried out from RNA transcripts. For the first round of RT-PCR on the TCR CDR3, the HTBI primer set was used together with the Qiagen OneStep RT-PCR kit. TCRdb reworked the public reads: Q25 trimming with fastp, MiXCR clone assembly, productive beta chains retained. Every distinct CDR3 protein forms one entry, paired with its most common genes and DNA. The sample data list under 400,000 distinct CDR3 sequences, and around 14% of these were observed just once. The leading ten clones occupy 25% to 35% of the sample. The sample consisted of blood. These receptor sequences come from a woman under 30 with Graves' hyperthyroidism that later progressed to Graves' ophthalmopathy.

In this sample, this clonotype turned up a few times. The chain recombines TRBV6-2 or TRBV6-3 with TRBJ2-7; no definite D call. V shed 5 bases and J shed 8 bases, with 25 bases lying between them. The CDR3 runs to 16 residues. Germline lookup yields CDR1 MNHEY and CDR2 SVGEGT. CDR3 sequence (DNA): TGTGCCAGCAGTCCCTCCCGGGCCCCAAGGGCCGGCAAGCAGTACTTC. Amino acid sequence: CASSPSRAPRAGKQYF.

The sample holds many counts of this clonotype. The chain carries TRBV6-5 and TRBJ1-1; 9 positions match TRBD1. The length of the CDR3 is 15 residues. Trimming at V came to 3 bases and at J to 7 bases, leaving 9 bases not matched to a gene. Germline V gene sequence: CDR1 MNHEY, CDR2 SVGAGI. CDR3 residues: CASSYRTGADFEAFF. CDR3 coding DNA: TGTGCCAGCAGTTATCGGACAGGGGCCGACTTTGAAGCTTTCTTT.

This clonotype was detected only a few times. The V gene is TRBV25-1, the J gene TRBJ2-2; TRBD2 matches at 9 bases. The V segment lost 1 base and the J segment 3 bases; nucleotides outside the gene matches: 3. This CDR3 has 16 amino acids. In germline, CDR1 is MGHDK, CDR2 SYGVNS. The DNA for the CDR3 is TGTGCCAGCAGTGAATTCCGACTAGCGGACACCGGGGAGCTGTTTTTT. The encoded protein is CASSEFRLADTGELFF.

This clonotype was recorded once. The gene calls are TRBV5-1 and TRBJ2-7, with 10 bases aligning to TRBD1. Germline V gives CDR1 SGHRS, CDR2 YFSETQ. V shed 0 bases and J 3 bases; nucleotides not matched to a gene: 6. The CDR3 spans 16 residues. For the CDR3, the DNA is TGCGCCAGCAGCTTGGCCCCGACAGGGGGCCTCTACGAGCAGTACTTC. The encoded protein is CASSLAPTGGLYEQYF.

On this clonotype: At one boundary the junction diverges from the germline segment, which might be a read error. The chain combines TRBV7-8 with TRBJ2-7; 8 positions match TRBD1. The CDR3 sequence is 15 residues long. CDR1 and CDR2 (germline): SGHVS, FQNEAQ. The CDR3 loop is CASSQVRTGPYEQYF. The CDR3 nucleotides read TGCGCCAGCAGCCAAGTAAGGACAGGGCCCTACGAGCAGTACTTC. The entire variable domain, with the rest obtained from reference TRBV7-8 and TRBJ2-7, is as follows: GAGVSQSPRYKVAKRGQDVALRCDPISGHVSLFWYQQALGQGPEFLTYFQNEAQLDKSGLPSDRFFAERPEGSVSTLKIQRTQQEDSAVYLCASSQVRTGPYEQYFGPGTRLTVT.

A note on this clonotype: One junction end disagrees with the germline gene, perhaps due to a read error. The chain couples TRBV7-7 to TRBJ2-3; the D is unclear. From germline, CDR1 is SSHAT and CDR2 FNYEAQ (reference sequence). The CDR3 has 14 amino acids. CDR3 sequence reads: CASSSSGPTDTQYF. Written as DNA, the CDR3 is TGTGCTAGCAGCTCCTCGGGCCCCACAGATACGCAGTATTTT.